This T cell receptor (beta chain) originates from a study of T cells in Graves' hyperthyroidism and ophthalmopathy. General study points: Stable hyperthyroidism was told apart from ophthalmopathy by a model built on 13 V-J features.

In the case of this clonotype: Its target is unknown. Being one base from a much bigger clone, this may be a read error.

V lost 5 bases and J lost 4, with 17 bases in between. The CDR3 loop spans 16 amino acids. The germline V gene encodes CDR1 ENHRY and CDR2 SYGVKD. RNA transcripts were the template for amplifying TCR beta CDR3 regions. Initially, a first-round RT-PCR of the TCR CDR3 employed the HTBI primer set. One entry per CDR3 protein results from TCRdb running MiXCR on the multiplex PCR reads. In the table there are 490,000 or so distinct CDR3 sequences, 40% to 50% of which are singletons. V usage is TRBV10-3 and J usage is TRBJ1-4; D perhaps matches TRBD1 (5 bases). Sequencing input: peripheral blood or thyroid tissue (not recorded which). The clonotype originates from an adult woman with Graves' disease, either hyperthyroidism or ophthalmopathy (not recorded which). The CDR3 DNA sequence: TGTGCCATCAGTTCCCGACAGAGGGGCAATAATGAAAAACTGTTTTTT. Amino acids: CAISSRQRGNNEKLFF.